The TCR beta chain under discussion was sequenced for a study of technical replicates of blood from a handful of donors. CDR1 is SGHNT and CDR2 is YYREEE in the germline V gene (reference sequence). V was pared by 0 bases and J by 5 bases, with 6 bases of the junction left unmatched. This CDR3 region has 15 residues. Profiling relied on immunoSEQ multiplex PCR, and the TCRdb table lists in-frame clones only, not all of them. Among about 70,000 clones, nearly 98% were seen once, and the ten largest hold 0.2% to 0.25%. The chain combines TRBV5-4 with TRBJ2-3; 7 bases are shared with TRBD2. This clonotype was obtained from a human donor in good health. Sequencing was performed on T cells isolated from PBMCs. The CDR3 protein is CASSLGGGGGDTQYF. CDR3 DNA: TGTGCCAGCAGCTTGGGGGGGGGAGGTGGAGATACGCAGTATTTT.